The clone carrying this T cell receptor (beta chain) was found a few times. Its target is not known. Trimming took 3 bases from V and 6 from J; bases not matched to a gene: 13. Germline V gene lookup returns CDR1 SGHTA and CDR2 FQGNSA. CDR3 length: 17 residues. This specimen belongs to a study of T cell repertoires in cytomegalovirus infection. Study-level information: The authors used CMV epitopes that were HLA-C-restricted (recently identified) and HLA-B-restricted (well studied). Study results and caveats: HLA-C-restricted CMV clonotypes gave the most frequent clonotype in two of eight donors. The cumulative frequency of public TCR beta families distinguished individuals who carried CMV together with the relevant HLA.

TCRdb re-called the reads through MiXCR, storing one row per CDR3 protein. The sample includes roughly 730,000 distinct CDR3 sequences, around 30% of them seen just once. The sequencing here drew on cultured PBMCs, taken from culture after CMV antigen stimulation. The receptor was derived from a human donor in good health (CMV status not recorded). Some clones in this sample may be carry-over from other donors' samples. The chain recombines TRBV7-2 with TRBJ2-3; the match to TRBD2 covers 9 bases. Written as DNA, the CDR3 is TGTGCCAGCAGCTTCGCCAGGCCCGGGACTAGCCTGGATACGCAGTATTTT. It yields the protein CASSFARPGTSLDTQYF.